These T cell receptor beta chains were read from a single sample in a study of OX40 agonist ivuxolimab in advanced cancers. The method was immunoSEQ multiplex PCR; TCRdb's version includes in-frame clones alone and lacks a portion of them. The sample contains more than 50,000 clones, 85% to 90% of which appear only once. This specimen consisted of CD4+ or CD8+ T cells sorted from blood, obtained in a trial of the OX40 agonist ivuxolimab. The receptors come from an adult with an advanced solid tumor such as melanoma, head and neck, liver or kidney cancer. The CDR3 runs from the conserved cysteine through the conserved F or W. D genes are given only for firm matches. Only some rows state a clone size, as once, few, many or a class for expanded clones.

cdr3_length j_call clone_size v_call d_call cdr3_nt cdr3_aa
12 TRBJ2-1 - TRBV7-9 - TGTGCCAGCAGCCAGACTGGCCTGATGGAGTTCTTC CASSQTGLMEFF
18 TRBJ2-5 - TRBV28 - TGTGCCAGCAGCTATTATGGGGCCGCGCAGGGTGGGCAGGAGACCCAGTACTTC CASSYYGAAQGGQETQYF
13 TRBJ2-5 - TRBV28 - TGTGCCATAGTGGGGGCAGGGCAAGAGACCCAGTACTTC CAIVGAGQETQYF
16 TRBJ1-4 - TRBV19 - TGTGCCAGTACCCCAGACTTGGACACGGCTAATGAAAAACTGTTTTTT CASTPDLDTANEKLFF
15 TRBJ2-7 once TRBV27 TRBD2 TGTGCCAGCAGGCAAATACTAGCGGGAGATTCCGAGCAGTACTTC CASRQILAGDSEQYF
19 TRBJ2-6 - TRBV5-4 TRBD2 TGTGCCAGCAGCCGTCGTCTTGCTAGCGGAACGTCTGGGGCCAACGTCCTGACTTTC CASSRRLASGTSGANVLTF
13 TRBJ2-3 - TRBV18 - TGTGCCAGCTCACCACCGGTAGGAGATACGCAGTATTTT CASSPPVGDTQYF
14 TRBJ1-2 - TRBV28 - TGTGCCACCCAGTTTTCGGAAAAGGCATACGGCTACACCTTC CATQFSEKAYGYTF
13 TRBJ2-7 - TRBV7-9 - TGTGCCAGCAGCTTTTTGCAGGGAAACGAGCAGTACTTC CASSFLQGNEQYF
15 TRBJ2-7 - TRBV7-9 - TGTGCCAGCAGCTTAGAAGGGGGGGGCTCCTACGAGCAGTACTTC CASSLEGGGSYEQYF
12 TRBJ1-1 - TRBV5-8 - TGTGCCAGCAGCTTGGTTGCGGGGTCCGGTTTCTTT CASSLVAGSGFF
13 TRBJ1-5 - TRBV18 - TGTGCCAGCTCCTCGGACATCAATCAGCCCCAGCATTTT CASSSDINQPQHF
16 TRBJ2-1 - TRBV4-3 TRBD2 TGCGCCAGCAGCCATGTACTAGCGGGATTCGGCAATGAGCAGTTCTTC CASSHVLAGFGNEQFF
18 TRBJ2-5 - TRBV28 - TGTGCCAGCAGTCCGTGGGGGCAGGGGATAACGCTGGGGGAGACCCAGTACTTC CASSPWGQGITLGETQYF
13 TRBJ1-2 - TRBV6-5 TRBD1 TGTGCCAGCAGTTCCGGACAGGGGCGCGGCTACACCTTC CASSSGQGRGYTF
15 TRBJ2-1 - TRBV18 - TGTGCCAGCTCACCACCTAGCGGAACCAAAGATGAGCAGTTCTTC CASSPPSGTKDEQFF
12 TRBJ1-2 - TRBV19 TRBD1 TGTGCCACAGGACAGGGATGGTATGGCTACACCTTC CATGQGWYGYTF
14 TRBJ2-4 - TRBV11-3 - TGTGCCAGCAGCTCAGACAGAGCCAAAAACATTCAGTACTTC CASSSDRAKNIQYF
13 TRBJ1-5 few TRBV7-5 - TGTGCCAGCAGCCAACAGAACAATCAGCCCCAGCATTTT CASSQQNNQPQHF
14 TRBJ1-4 - TRBV18 TRBD1 TGTGCCAGCTCACCTCAAAGGACAGGTGAAAAACTGTTTTTT CASSPQRTGEKLFF
15 TRBJ1-2 - TRBV30 TRBD1 TGTGCCTGGAGCATAAACAGGGGGCCGGGCTATGGCTACACCTTC CAWSINRGPGYGYTF
15 TRBJ2-1 - TRBV18 TRBD1 TGTGCCAGCTCACCACCATGGGACAGTAACAATGAGCAGTTCTTC CASSPPWDSNNEQFF
16 TRBJ1-2 once TRBV7-9 - TGTGCCAGCAGCTTAGGGGAGGAAGGGGCCCATAAGGGCTACACCTTC CASSLGEEGAHKGYTF
14 TRBJ2-3 - TRBV5-1 - TGCGCCAGCAGCTTGGGTCGCAGCACAGATACGCAGTATTTT CASSLGRSTDTQYF
13 TRBJ1-2 few TRBV28 - TGTGCCAGCAGTTTAGGGGCCCCGTATGGCTACACCTTC CASSLGAPYGYTF
14 TRBJ2-7 - TRBV6-5 - TGTGCCAGCATTGGCCGGGACACCTCCTACGAGCAGTACTTC CASIGRDTSYEQYF
14 TRBJ2-1 - TRBV29-1 TRBD2 TGCAGCGTTGCGGGGGGAAGCTCCTACAATGAGCAGTTCTTC CSVAGGSSYNEQFF
14 TRBJ2-2 - TRBV6-5 - TGTGCCAGCCTGGGACAAACGAACACCGGGGAGCTGTTTTTT CASLGQTNTGELFF
14 TRBJ2-1 few TRBV30 TRBD1 TGTGCCTATTCCCCCGGGACAGGGGCCAATGAGCAGTTCTTC CAYSPGTGANEQFF
16 TRBJ2-3 few TRBV10-3 TRBD2 TGTGCCATCAGTGAGGGGGGGACTAGCGGCACAGATACGCAGTATTTT CAISEGGTSGTDTQYF
14 TRBJ1-1 - TRBV2 - TGTGCCAGCACTCCGGACACGCAGCGTAGTGAAGCTTTCTTT CASTPDTQRSEAFF
15 TRBJ2-1 - TRBV19 - TGTGCCAGTAGACAAAGCAGGGGCTCCTACAATGAGCAGTTCTTC CASRQSRGSYNEQFF
15 TRBJ1-5 - TRBV19 - TGTGCCAGTAGTGCCCGCTCTTATAGCAATCAGCCCCAGCATTTT CASSARSYSNQPQHF
15 TRBJ2-7 - TRBV5-4 TRBD2 TGTGCCAGCAGCGGCGGCAGCGGGGGTCCCCTCGAGCAGTACTTC CASSGGSGGPLEQYF
11 TRBJ1-1 - TRBV7-2 - TGTGCCAGCAGCTCCAACACTGAAGCTTTCTTT CASSSNTEAFF
13 TRBJ1-1 - TRBV6-1 - TGTGCCAGCTTACCGCGTAGGGGCACTGAAGCTTTCTTT CASLPRRGTEAFF
13 TRBJ2-7 - TRBV7-2 - TGTGCCAGCAGCCGGAACACAGGATACGAGCAGTACTTC CASSRNTGYEQYF
13 TRBJ2-7 - TRBV7-2 - TGTGCCAGCAGCGAGGGAGGGGGCCACGAGCAGTACTTC CASSEGGGHEQYF
18 TRBJ1-5 - TRBV6-1 - TGTGCCAGCAGTGAAGCAGTTCCCGTTCGAGGGGGCAATCAGCCCCAGCATTTT CASSEAVPVRGGNQPQHF
15 TRBJ2-1 - TRBV7-2 TRBD2 TGTGCCAGCAGCCCGGGACTAGCCGGGGCGGTTGAGCAGTTCTTC CASSPGLAGAVEQFF
15 TRBJ2-7 - TRBV6-5 TRBD2 TGTGCCAGCAGTTCGGGGACTAGCGGCTCCTACGAGCAGTACTTC CASSSGTSGSYEQYF
14 TRBJ2-7 - TRBV28 - TGTGCCAGCCGCAGGCAGGGAGACTCCTACGAGCAGTACTTC CASRRQGDSYEQYF
14 TRBJ1-3 - TRBV6-5 - TGTGCCAGCAGGACCCGGGGCCCTGGAAACACCATATATTTT CASRTRGPGNTIYF
16 TRBJ2-7 - TRBV9 TRBD1 TGTGCCAGCAGCGTCGACGGGACAGGGGGTTCCTACGAGCAGTACTTC CASSVDGTGGSYEQYF
14 TRBJ1-4 - TRBV18 TRBD1 TGTGCCAGCTCACAGACAGGGGTTGGTGAAAAACTGTTTTTT CASSQTGVGEKLFF
14 TRBJ1-2 - TRBV6-5 - TGTGCCAGCAGTACCTCCCCAGGCAACTATGGCTACACCTTC CASSTSPGNYGYTF
15 TRBJ2-2 - TRBV11-2 - TGTGCCAGCAGCTTCTATGGACAATCCGACGGGGAGCTGTTTTTT CASSFYGQSDGELFF
15 TRBJ1-1 - TRBV18 TRBD1 TGTGCCAGCTCACCAGAAAGGGACAGGAACACTGAAGCTTTCTTT CASSPERDRNTEAFF
12 TRBJ2-2 once TRBV27 - TGTGCCAGCAGTTTGAACACCGGGGAGCTGTTTTTT CASSLNTGELFF
15 TRBJ2-1 - TRBV11-2 - TGTGCCAGCAGCTTAGAGAGGGGGGGTGTATATGAGCAGTTCTTC CASSLERGGVYEQFF
12 TRBJ1-1 - TRBV5-1 - TGCGCCAGCAGCTCAGGGGTTACTGAAGCTTTCTTT CASSSGVTEAFF
16 TRBJ2-3 - TRBV9 TRBD2 TGTGCCAGCAGCGGGGGATCGGGAGGGGGCACAGATACGCAGTATTTT CASSGGSGGGTDTQYF
15 TRBJ2-1 few TRBV28 - TGTGCCAGCGGCCAGGGAGGAGGGGGCGCGAATGAGCAGTTCTTC CASGQGGGGANEQFF
14 TRBJ2-3 - TRBV4-3 - TGCGCCAGCAGCCAAGTTGGGGGCACAGATACGCAGTATTTT CASSQVGGTDTQYF
15 TRBJ2-5 - TRBV5-1 - TGCGCCAGCAGCTTGGGTGGCAGCAAACAAGAGACCCAGTACTTC CASSLGGSKQETQYF
15 TRBJ1-5 - TRBV19 - TGTGCCAGCCGCCCTGGCGGATATAGCAATCAGCCCCAGCATTTT CASRPGGYSNQPQHF
14 TRBJ2-1 - TRBV9 - TGTGCCAGCACCGAGAGGGGGGAGGGGACGAATCAGTTCTTC CASTERGEGTNQFF